This T cell receptor (beta chain) comes out of a study of beta chain features in type 1 diabetes. Findings and caveats of the study: The study left unresolved whether HLA type influences TCRB rearrangement. Overrepresentation of cells with high TCR expression could result from cDNA sequencing.

Expressed TCRB transcripts were sequenced after all isolated RNA was converted to cDNA. Here immunoSEQ multiplex PCR was the method, and the copy in TCRdb shows in-frame clones only, minus some. The table lists roughly 300,000 clones, 7.5% to 9% of them singletons. With regard to this clone: Its antigen is not known.

Sorting produced populations that all topped 95% purity. V was trimmed by 5 bases and J by 9 bases, leaving 22 bases between them. The CDR3 totals 16 residues. The germline V gene has CDR1 SGHTA and CDR2 FQGTGA. The receptor was isolated from a woman younger than 30 in good health. The genes are TRBV7-3 and TRBJ2-2, with TRBD1 as a possible D gene (6 bases). The sequenced sample was central memory CD4+ T cells from blood. The CDR3 region has the DNA TGTGCCAGCAGCCCGTTTTTACAGGGATCGGGTCGGGAGCTGTTTTTT. This gives the protein CASSPFLQGSGRELFF. Supplemented by reference TRBV7-3 and TRBJ2-2, the full variable domain reads GAGVSQTPSNKVTEKGKYVELRCDPISGHTALYWYRQSLGQGPEFLIYFQGTGAADDSGLPNDRFFAVRPEGSVSTLKIQRTERGDSAVYLCASSPFLQGSGRELFFGEGSRLTVL.